This T cell receptor beta chain was sequenced for a study of blood T cell repertoires in COVID-19. Germline V gene lookup returns CDR1 SGHRS and CDR2 YFSETQ. With 0 bases removed from V and 11 bases from J, the gap between germline ends came to 12 bases. CDR3 size: 14 residues. Measured with immunoSEQ multiplex PCR; TCRdb has only the in-frame clones, and not every one. The profile shows approximately 210,000 clones, about 76% of them singletons. V gene TRBV5-1 combines with J gene TRBJ1-6; D possibly corresponds to TRBD1 (5 bases). Sequencing input: PBMCs or T cells enriched from blood (not recorded which). This clonotype was obtained from a woman in her 50s with acute COVID-19. CDR3 sequence reads: CASSLGTWATPLHF. As DNA, the CDR3 is TGCGCCAGCAGCTTGGGGACATGGGCTACACCCCTCCACTTT.